This TCR beta chain was found in a study of regulatory T cells in long-lasting Graves disease. Time point here: newly diagnosed GD, antithyroid drugs for less than 3 months. After RNA was extracted from PBMCs, the TCR library was made from it. This CDR3 is 13 amino acids long. Trimming removed 3 bases from V and 6 bases from J, with 9 bases in between. The germline gives CDR1 MDHEN, CDR2 SYDVKM. In building TCR beta libraries, iRepertoire HTBI primers were used together with Arm-PCR of CDR3 regions. TCRdb called the multiplex PCR reads again in MiXCR, with one record for every CDR3 protein. The data hold about 420,000 distinct CDR3 sequences, with 16% observed a single time. These data were likewise used in another study, on T cells in Graves' hyperthyroidism and ophthalmopathy.

V and J are TRBV28 and TRBJ2-1; D gene uncertain. This specimen was peripheral blood mononuclear cells (PBMCs), taken at new diagnosis, from a patient treated with antithyroid drugs. The origin of this receptor is a woman aged 18 to 35 with Graves disease. The chain's CDR3 is CASSFPQTNEQFF. CDR3 nucleotides: TGTGCCAGCAGTTTCCCACAGACCAATGAGCAGTTCTTC.